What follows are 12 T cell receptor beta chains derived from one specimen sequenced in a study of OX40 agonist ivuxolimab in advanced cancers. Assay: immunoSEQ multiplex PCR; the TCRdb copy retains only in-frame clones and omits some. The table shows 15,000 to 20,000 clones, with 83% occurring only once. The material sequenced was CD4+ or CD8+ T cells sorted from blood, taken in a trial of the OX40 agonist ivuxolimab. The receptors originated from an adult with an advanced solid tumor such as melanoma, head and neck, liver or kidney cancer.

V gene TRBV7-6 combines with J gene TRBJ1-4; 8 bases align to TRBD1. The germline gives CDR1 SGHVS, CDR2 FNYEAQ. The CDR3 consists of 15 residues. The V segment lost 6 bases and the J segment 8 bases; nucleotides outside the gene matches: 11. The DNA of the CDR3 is TGTGCCAGCAGAAGGGACAGGTCATCGGGAGAAAAACTGTTTTTT. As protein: CASRRDRSSGEKLFF.

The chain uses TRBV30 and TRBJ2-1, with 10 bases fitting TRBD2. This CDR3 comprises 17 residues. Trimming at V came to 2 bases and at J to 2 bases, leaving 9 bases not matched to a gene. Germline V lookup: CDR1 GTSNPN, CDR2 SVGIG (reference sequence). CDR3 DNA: TGTGCCTGGAGTCCTTCTCAGGGACTAGCGACCTACAATGAGCAGTTCTTC. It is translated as CAWSPSQGLATYNEQFF.

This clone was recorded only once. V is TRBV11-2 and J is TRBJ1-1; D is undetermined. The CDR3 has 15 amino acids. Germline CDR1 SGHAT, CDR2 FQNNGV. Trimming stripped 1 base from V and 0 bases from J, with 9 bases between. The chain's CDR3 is CASSLAVGMNTEAFF. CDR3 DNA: TGTGCCAGCAGCTTAGCCGTGGGGATGAACACTGAAGCTTTCTTT.

The CDR3 region has the DNA TGTGCCAGCAGCCCCCGGGGACTAGCGGGACAGGATACGCAGTATTTT. Translation: CASSPRGLAGQDTQYF. V usage is TRBV7-2 and J usage is TRBJ2-3; 13 nucleotides match TRBD2. The J segment lost 6 bases and the V segment lost 5 bases, leaving 8 bases of the junction unmatched. Germline V CDR1 and CDR2: SGHTA, FQGNSA. The CDR3 runs to 16 residues.

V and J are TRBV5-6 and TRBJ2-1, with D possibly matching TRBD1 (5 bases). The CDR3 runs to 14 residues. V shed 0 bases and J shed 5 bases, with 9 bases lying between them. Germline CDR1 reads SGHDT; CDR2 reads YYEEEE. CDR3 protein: CASSLGGRDNEQFF. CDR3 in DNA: TGTGCCAGCAGCTTGGGAGGCAGGGACAATGAGCAGTTCTTC.

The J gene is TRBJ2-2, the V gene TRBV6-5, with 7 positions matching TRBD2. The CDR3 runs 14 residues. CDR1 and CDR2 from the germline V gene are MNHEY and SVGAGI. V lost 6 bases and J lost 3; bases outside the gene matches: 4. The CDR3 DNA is TGTGCCAGCAGCGGGAGGCGGGACACCGGGGAGCTGTTTTTT. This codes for CASSGRRDTGELFF.

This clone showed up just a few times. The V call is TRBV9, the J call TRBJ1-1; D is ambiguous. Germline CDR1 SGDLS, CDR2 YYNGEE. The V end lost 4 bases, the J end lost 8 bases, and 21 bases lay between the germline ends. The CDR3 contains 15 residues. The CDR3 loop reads CASSRNTGRNKEAFF. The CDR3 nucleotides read TGTGCCAGCAGCCGAAATACGGGGAGGAATAAGGAAGCTTTCTTT.

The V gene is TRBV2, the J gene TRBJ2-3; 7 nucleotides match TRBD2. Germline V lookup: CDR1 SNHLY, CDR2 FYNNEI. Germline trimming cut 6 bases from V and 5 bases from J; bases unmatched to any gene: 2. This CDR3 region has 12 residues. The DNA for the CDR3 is TGTGCCAGCAGCAGGGAGGGAGATACGCAGTATTTT. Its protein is CASSREGDTQYF. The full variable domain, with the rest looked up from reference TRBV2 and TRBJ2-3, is EPEVTQTPSHQVTQMGQEVILRCVPISNHLYFYWYRQILGQKVEFLVSFYNNEISEKSEIFDDQFSVERPDGSNFTLKIRSTKLEDSAMYFCASSREGDTQYFGPGTRLTVL.

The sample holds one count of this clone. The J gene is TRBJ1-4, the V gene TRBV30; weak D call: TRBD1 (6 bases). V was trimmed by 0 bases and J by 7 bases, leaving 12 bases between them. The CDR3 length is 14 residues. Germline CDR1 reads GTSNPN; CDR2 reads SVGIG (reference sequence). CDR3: CAWSVRGAREKLFF. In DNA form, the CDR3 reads TGTGCCTGGAGTGTACGGGGGGCGCGTGAAAAACTGTTTTTT.

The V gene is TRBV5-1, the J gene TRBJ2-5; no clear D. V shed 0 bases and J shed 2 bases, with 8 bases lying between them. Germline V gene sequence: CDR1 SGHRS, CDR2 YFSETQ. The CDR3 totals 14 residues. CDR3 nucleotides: TGCGCCAGCAGCTTGGTTTCCGGACAAGAGACCCAGTACTTC. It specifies CASSLVSGQETQYF.

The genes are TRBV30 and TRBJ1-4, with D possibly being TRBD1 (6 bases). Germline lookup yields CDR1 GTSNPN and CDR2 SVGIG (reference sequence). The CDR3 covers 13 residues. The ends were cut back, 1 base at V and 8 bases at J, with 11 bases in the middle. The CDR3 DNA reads TGTGCCTGGAGTGGGCCGGGGGCCGAAAAACTGTTTTTT. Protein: CAWSGPGAEKLFF. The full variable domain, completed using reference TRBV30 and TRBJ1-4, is SQTIHQWPATLVQPVGSPLSLECTVEGTSNPNLYWYRQAAGRGLQLLFYSVGIGQISSEVPQNLSASRPQDRQFILSSKKLLLSDSGFYLCAWSGPGAEKLFFGSGTQLSVL.

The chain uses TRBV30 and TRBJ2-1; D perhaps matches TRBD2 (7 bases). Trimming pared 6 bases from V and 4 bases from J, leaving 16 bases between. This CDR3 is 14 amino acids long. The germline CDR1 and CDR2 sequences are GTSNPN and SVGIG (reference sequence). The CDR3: CACNLGGVYNEQFF. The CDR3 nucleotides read TGTGCCTGTAACTTAGGGGGGGTGTACAATGAGCAGTTCTTC.